A selection of T cell receptor beta chains follows, all from one sample in a study of monozygotic twins with inflammatory bowel disease. Following a re-call of the 5' RACE reads, TCRdb has one entry per CDR3 protein and lacks DNA. The sample table includes roughly 320,000 distinct CDR3 sequences. Sequences were obtained from blood. These TCRs come from a human donor with ulcerative colitis or Crohn's disease, or a healthy co-twin of an affected twin (not recorded which). The CDR3 runs from the conserved cysteine through the conserved F or W.

j_call v_call cdr3_aa
TRBJ2-1 TRBV18 CASSREGSYYNEQFF
TRBJ1-2 TRBV5-1 CASSSGTGLPSYGYTF
TRBJ2-2 TRBV5-6 CASSLGLAAPGELFF
TRBJ2-7 TRBV12-3/TRBV12-4 CASSYLPTYEQYF
TRBJ2-1 TRBV10-3 CAIRPSGGEQFF
TRBJ2-1 TRBV7-2 CASSLGTGVYNEQFF
TRBJ1-2 TRBV5-1 CASSLGGGQNYGYTF
TRBJ2-5 TRBV11-2 CASSFAGTGVETQYF
TRBJ2-7 TRBV28 CATQGVGEQYF
TRBJ2-1 TRBV28 CASSLTSGGTNEQFF
TRBJ2-7 TRBV12-3/TRBV12-4 CASSLALPSYEQYF
TRBJ1-1 TRBV20-1 CSAAGGPTEAFF
TRBJ2-1 TRBV28 CASSLWGAGQHSYNEQFF
TRBJ1-2 TRBV20-1 CSAKGEAARYGYTF
TRBJ2-7 TRBV10-2 CASKGGRAYEQYF
TRBJ2-7 TRBV10-3 CAISEQVQVSSEQYF
TRBJ1-1 TRBV18 CASSPAGTQRNTEAFF
TRBJ2-3 TRBV24-1 CATSDGGTGLTDTQYF
TRBJ1-2 TRBV11-2 CASSLERGGDGYTF
TRBJ2-5 TRBV7-8 CASSFATRGETQYF
TRBJ2-7 TRBV5-6 CASSPLGERASEQYF
TRBJ2-7 TRBV7-2 CASSLQRLNSYEQYF
TRBJ2-1 TRBV4-3 CASSRQSSGNPDYNEQFF